The 16 T cell receptor beta chains below were found in one sample sequenced in a study of blood T cell repertoires in COVID-19 (dated by TCRdb to 2020 to 2021). Library preparation used the immunoSEQ multiplex PCR assay. TCRdb re-hosts the immuneACCESS table, in-frame sequences only. Its copies lack some clones; in the studies checked, an unresolved V gene accounts for under half of them, and the cause for the rest is not known. The sample yields 280,000 or so clones; 75% to 90% were counted once. Around 12% of the sample is in the top ten clones. The sequencing sample was made of peripheral blood. These TCRs come from a woman aged 55-70 years with acute or convalescent COVID-19.

The rearrangement uses TRBV5-1 and TRBJ2-7; tentative D call: TRBD2 (6 bases). The V end lost 2 bases, the J end lost 6 bases, and 15 bases lay between the germline ends. This CDR3 is built from 14 residues. Germline lookup yields CDR1 SGHRS and CDR2 YFSETQ. CDR3 bases: TGCGCCAGCAGCTTTTTCAGGGAGGAGGGCGAGCAGTACTTC. Translation: CASSFFREEGEQYF.

The V call is TRBV25-1, the J call TRBJ2-3; no clear D. Germline V lookup: CDR1 MGHDK, CDR2 SYGVNS. The V end lost 3 bases, the J end lost 1 base, and 8 bases lay between the germline ends. The CDR3 length is 14 residues. This CDR3 reads CASSESRRTDTQYF. Here the CDR3 DNA reads TGTGCCAGCAGTGAGTCTCGTCGCACAGATACGCAGTATTTT.

The J gene is TRBJ2-3, the V gene TRBV7-9, with 9 bases matching TRBD2. The CDR3 has 18 amino acids. Trimming removed 5 bases from V and 1 base from J; junction bases left unmatched: 13. CDR1 and CDR2 from the germline V gene are SEHNR and FQNEAQ (reference sequence). The CDR3 bases are TGTGCCAGCAGCCCTTGGGAGAGGCGGGAGGGGGGCACAGATACGCAGTATTTT. Translation gives CASSPWERREGGTDTQYF.

The chain links TRBV7-2 to TRBJ2-5; 10 bases align to TRBD1. The J segment lost 5 bases and the V segment lost 4 bases, leaving 13 bases of the junction unmatched. The CDR3 has 17 residues. Germline loops: CDR1 SGHTA, CDR2 FQGNSA. This chain's CDR3 is CASSYGFGTGVGETQYF. The DNA of the CDR3 is TGTGCCAGCAGCTACGGTTTCGGGACAGGGGTTGGGGAGACCCAGTACTTC.

The CDR3 protein is CASSSADRGKNEQFF. DNA for the CDR3: TGTGCCAGCAGCTCCGCGGACAGGGGTAAAAATGAGCAGTTCTTC. This chain links TRBV5-4 with TRBJ2-1, with TRBD1 identical over 9 bases. Germline CDR1 and CDR2: SGHNT and YYREEE (reference sequence). The junction had 8 bases not matched to a gene; V was cut back by 3 bases and J by 7 bases. The CDR3 runs 15 residues. The variable domain in full, with the rest retrieved from reference TRBV5-4 and TRBJ2-1, is ETGVTQSPTHLIKTRGQQVTLRCSSQSGHNTVSWYQQALGQGPQFIFQYYREEENGRGNFPPRFSGLQFPNYSSELNVNALELDDSALYLCASSSADRGKNEQFFGPGTRLTVL.

The V gene is TRBV18, the J gene TRBJ1-1; D is ambiguous. There are 13 residues in the CDR3. Germline V gene lookup returns CDR1 KGHSH and CDR2 LQKENI. The V gene lost 4 bases and the J gene lost 3 bases, with 9 bases spanning the gap. The CDR3 spells CASSREGDTEAFF. The DNA of the CDR3 is TGTGCCAGCTCACGGGAGGGTGACACTGAAGCTTTCTTT.

The rearrangement uses TRBV20-1 and TRBJ2-1; tentatively, D is TRBD1 (6 bases). The CDR3 is made up of 15 amino acids. V lost 3 bases and J 5 bases, leaving 17 bases between the germline ends. Germline CDR1 reads DFQATT; CDR2 reads SNEGSKA (reference sequence). The CDR3 DNA sequence: TGCAGTGCTAGTTCAGCCAGGGGCCACAACAATGAGCAGTTCTTC. Protein product: CSASSARGHNNEQFF.

The chain is built from TRBV15 and TRBJ1-2; D ambiguous. Germline V gives CDR1 LNHNV, CDR2 YYDKDF (reference sequence). V shed 0 bases and J shed 6 bases, with 5 bases lying between them. The CDR3 is 12 residues long. The CDR3 DNA follows: TGTGCCACCAGCAGAGACCATCATGGCTACACCTTC. The encoded protein is CATSRDHHGYTF.

The CDR3, as DNA: TGTGCCAGCAGCTTAGGGGGGACAGGGATCTACGAGCAGTACTTC. It is translated as CASSLGGTGIYEQYF. This chain joins TRBV7-7 and TRBJ2-7, with 9 bases lining up with TRBD1. Germline CDR1 is SSHAT and CDR2 is FNYEAQ (reference sequence). V dropped 1 base and J dropped 3; count of bases not matched to a gene: 4. The CDR3 has 15 amino acids.

The J gene is TRBJ1-6, the V gene TRBV6-6; perhaps TRBD1 as D (6 bases). V lost 8 bases and J lost 11, with 16 bases in between. The CDR3 consists of 13 residues. Germline-derived CDR1 and CDR2 are MNHNY and SVGAGI (reference sequence). Here the CDR3 reads CASGKTGSPPLHF. Written as DNA, the CDR3 is TGTGCCAGCGGAAAAACAGGGTCGCCACCCCTCCACTTT.

V and J are TRBV18 and TRBJ1-4, with D possibly being TRBD1 (5 bases). The germline gives CDR1 KGHSH, CDR2 LQKENI. The V and J ends lost 3 bases and 3 bases respectively, with 14 bases between them. CDR3 size: 16 residues. CDR3 sequence (DNA): TGTGCCAGCTCACCTGCACGGGGGGTGTCTAATGAAAAACTGTTTTTT. It translates to CASSPARGVSNEKLFF.

This rearrangement joins TRBV3-1 (or the pseudogene TRBV3-2) to TRBJ2-7, with D possibly TRBD1 on 6 matching bases. The germline V gene encodes CDR1 LGHDT and CDR2 YNNKEL (reference sequence). CDR3 size: 11 residues. The V end was cut by 11 bases, the J end by 1 base, with 9 bases between. CDR3 sequence (DNA): TGTGCCGCAGGGGCTTCCTACGAGCAGTACTTC. Translated: CAAGASYEQYF.

CDR3 residues: CASSSQGTRNEKLFF. The CDR3 nucleotides read TGTGCCAGCAGTTCTCAAGGGACAAGAAATGAAAAACTGTTTTTT. V and J are TRBV6-2 or TRBV6-3 and TRBJ1-4; the D gene is possibly TRBD1 (6 bases). Germline values: CDR1 MNHEY, CDR2 SVGEGT. Trimming pared 4 bases from V and 5 bases from J, leaving 14 bases between. The CDR3 totals 15 residues.

This chain connects TRBV6-2 or TRBV6-3 to TRBJ2-7; D perhaps matches TRBD2 (6 bases). CDR1 and CDR2 from the germline V gene are MNHEY and SVGEGT. The V end lost 5 bases, the J end lost 2 bases, and 10 bases lay between the germline ends. The CDR3 has 13 amino acids. CDR3 coding DNA: TGTGCCAGCAGTACCGGACTACCCTACGAGCAGTACTTC. Its protein is CASSTGLPYEQYF.

The rearrangement uses TRBV29-1 and TRBJ2-3, with 12 bases fitting TRBD2. The CDR3 contains 15 residues. The junction had 0 bases not matched to a gene; V was cut back by 1 base and J by 1 base. Germline CDR1 SQVTM, CDR2 ANQGSEA. CDR3 nucleotide sequence: TGCAGCGTTGAAGGGACTAGCGGGGGCACAGATACGCAGTATTTT. This translates into CSVEGTSGGTDTQYF.

The chain couples TRBV19 to TRBJ1-6; maybe TRBD1 (6 bases). Germline-derived CDR1 and CDR2 are LNHDA and SQIVND (reference sequence). With 1 base removed from V and 3 bases from J, the gap between germline ends came to 7 bases. This CDR3 is built from 15 residues. Here the CDR3 reads CASSIADSYNSPLHF. CDR3 DNA sequence: TGTGCCAGTAGTATAGCGGACAGCTATAATTCACCCCTCCACTTT.